The rows below give T cell receptor beta chains drawn from one sample of a study of brain T cells in children with intractable seizures. Data came from immunoSEQ multiplex PCR; TCRdb stores just in-frame clones and leaves some out. The repertoire holds approximately 41,000 clones, with 90% as singletons. This specimen consisted of peripheral blood, obtained at surgery. The source is a girl aged 2 to 10 with tuberous sclerosis and intractable seizures. Each CDR3 is given with its conserved first and last residue. The D gene is left open where the match is weak. Rows give clone size only sometimes, using once, few, many, or a class for an expanded clone.

TRBV5-6	-	TRBJ1-1	TRBD1	CASSSSGGGWAEAFF
TRBV11-3	once	TRBJ2-1	TRBD2	CASSLEAVREGLHEQFF
TRBV19	-	TRBJ1-2	TRBD1	CASRSGGTGAGGYTF
TRBV28	-	TRBJ1-5	-	CASSLAGDNQPQHF
TRBV30	-	TRBJ2-4	-	CAWSVPETKNIQYF
TRBV5-5	-	TRBJ2-2	-	CASSPIGGTNTGELFF
TRBV5-6	-	TRBJ2-6	-	CASSLVQAPSGANVLTF
TRBV24-1	-	TRBJ1-5	-	CATSDSRYQPQHF
TRBV5-4	-	TRBJ2-2	-	CASSLRKGGATGELFF
TRBV11-2	-	TRBJ2-3	-	CASSLGGKGTDTQYF
TRBV7-6	-	TRBJ2-2	TRBD2	CASSWRLAGGYDTGELFF
TRBV7-3	few	TRBJ1-3	-	CASSERPGIGNTIYF
TRBV7-9	-	TRBJ1-1	-	CASSLGGRIDTEAFF
TRBV7-3	-	TRBJ2-2	-	CASSLRMAGELFF
TRBV28	-	TRBJ1-1	-	CASSPGGAGERKAEAFF
TRBV5-1	-	TRBJ1-3	TRBD1	CASSLGRGFTGNTIYF
TRBV7-9	-	TRBJ2-1	TRBD2	CASSLARAGGHYNEQFF
TRBV7-8	-	TRBJ1-2	-	CASSPGQSYGYTF
TRBV19	-	TRBJ1-2	-	CASSIPAGNYGYTF
TRBV5-4	-	TRBJ1-6	TRBD1	CASSLGSDRVPYNSPLHF
TRBV21-1	-	TRBJ2-3	-	CASTPGRAWVGITDTQYF
TRBV12-3/TRBV12-4	few	TRBJ1-6	-	CASSFRTNSPLHF
TRBV5-1	-	TRBJ1-2	TRBD1	CASSLEAQGAAGYTF
TRBV5-4	-	TRBJ1-4	-	CASSSRGNNEKLFF
TRBV18	-	TRBJ2-5	-	CASSPRGALGDQYF
TRBV24-1	-	TRBJ1-4	-	CATSQAAGEKLFF
TRBV4-1	-	TRBJ1-1	-	CASSQPGVTGVNTEAFF
TRBV7-9	-	TRBJ2-4	-	CASSSQEDLAKNIQYF
TRBV28	-	TRBJ1-2	-	CASSLMRNPNYGYTF
TRBV4-2	-	TRBJ1-2	-	CASSQVATDSLYGYTF
TRBV3-1/TRBV3-2	-	TRBJ2-1	-	CASSQDLARANEQFF
TRBV7-8	-	TRBJ1-2	-	CASSYGGADSDGYTF
TRBV7-2	-	TRBJ1-2	TRBD1	CASSSLTGVNYGYTF
TRBV7-7	-	TRBJ2-2	-	CASSLSLWGPGELFF
TRBV7-7	once	TRBJ1-4	TRBD1	CASSLGTGGAGNEKLFF
TRBV5-4	-	TRBJ2-3	TRBD2	CASSLAAGGTDTQYF
TRBV6-5	-	TRBJ2-5	-	CASRSPGTETQYF
TRBV6-5	-	TRBJ1-1	-	CASNTGISEAFF
TRBV7-8	-	TRBJ2-3	-	CASSLLSGGGTDTQYF
TRBV2	-	TRBJ2-1	-	CASSEEGPYNEQFF
TRBV29-1	-	TRBJ1-2	TRBD1	CSVEDRDRYPYGYTF
TRBV4-2	-	TRBJ2-4	TRBD1	CASSQDGRPGQGNF
TRBV7-8	-	TRBJ1-6	-	CASSLVGQRIAYNSPLHF
TRBV27	-	TRBJ2-3	-	CASSLSTRDTQYF
TRBV7-2	-	TRBJ1-5	-	CASSRRDRNQPQHF
TRBV15	-	TRBJ1-2	-	CATSRGEGPLTALKGYTF
TRBV5-1	-	TRBJ2-1	-	CASSLVSHNEQFF
TRBV14	-	TRBJ2-3	-	CASSQPPDTQYF
TRBV19	-	TRBJ2-1	TRBD2	CASSGGTSGDGYSYNEQFF
TRBV3-1/TRBV3-2	-	TRBJ2-3	-	CASSQGLTGVWTDTQYF
TRBV23-1	-	TRBJ1-1	-	CASSQSGENTEAFF